The source of this T cell receptor (beta chain) is a study of human T cells and chemical hapten exposure. Study-level information: From small differences in pooled library volume came most of the variation in per-sample TCR yields. Study observations and caveats: No change in TCRs above 1 in 1000 frequency was produced by DPC sensitization.

Single cDNA molecules in the library carried unique molecular identifiers attached during preparation. Each CDR3 protein is one row after TCRdb ran MiXCR on the RACE reads. Of roughly 100,000 distinct CDR3 sequences in the sample, about 8.6% were seen once. Regarding time point: healthy volunteer bleed at 2 weeks. Unfractionated whole blood was the source of the extracted total RNA. A remark on this clonotype: Antigen specificity is unknown.

CDR1 is MNHEY, CDR2 SVGAGI, per germline. This CDR3 has 13 amino acids. V shed 6 bases and J 10 bases; nucleotides not matched to a gene: 8. The chain carries TRBV6-5 and TRBJ1-4; 7 nucleotides line up with TRBD1. This sequence was found in a female donor in good health. Some clones in this sample may be carry-over from other donors' samples. Sequencing was performed on whole blood. CDR3 sequence: CASSQGGQGKLFF. The CDR3 region has the DNA TGTGCCAGCAGCCAAGGGGGCCAGGGAAAACTGTTTTTT.